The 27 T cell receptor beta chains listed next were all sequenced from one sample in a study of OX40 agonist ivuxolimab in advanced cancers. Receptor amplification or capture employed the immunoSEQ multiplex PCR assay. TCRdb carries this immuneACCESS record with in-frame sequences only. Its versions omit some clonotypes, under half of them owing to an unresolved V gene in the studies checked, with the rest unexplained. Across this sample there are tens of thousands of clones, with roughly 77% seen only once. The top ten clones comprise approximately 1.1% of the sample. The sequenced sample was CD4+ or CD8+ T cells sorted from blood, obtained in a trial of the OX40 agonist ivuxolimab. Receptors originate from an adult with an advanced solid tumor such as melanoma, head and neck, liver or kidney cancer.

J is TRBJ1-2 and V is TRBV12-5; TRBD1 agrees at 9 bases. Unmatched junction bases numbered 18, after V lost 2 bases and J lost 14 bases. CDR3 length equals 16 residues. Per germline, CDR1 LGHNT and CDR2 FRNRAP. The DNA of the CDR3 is TGTGCTAGTGGTTTGATGACCGGACAGGGGAACGCCTATTGGACCTTC. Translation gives CASGLMTGQGNAYWTF.

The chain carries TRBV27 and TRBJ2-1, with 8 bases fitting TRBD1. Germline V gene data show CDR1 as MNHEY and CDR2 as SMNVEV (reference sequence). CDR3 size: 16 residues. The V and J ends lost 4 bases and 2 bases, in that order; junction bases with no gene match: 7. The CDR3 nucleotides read TGTGCCAGCAGTTCCTTTGGGACAGGACCCTACAATGAGCAGTTCTTC. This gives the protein CASSSFGTGPYNEQFF.

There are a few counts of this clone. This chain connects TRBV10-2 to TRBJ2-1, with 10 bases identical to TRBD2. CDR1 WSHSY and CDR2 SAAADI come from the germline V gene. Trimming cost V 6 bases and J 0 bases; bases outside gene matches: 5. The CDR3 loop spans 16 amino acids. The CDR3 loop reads CASRPQRGGSYNEQFF. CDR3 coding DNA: TGCGCCAGCAGGCCCCAGCGGGGGGGCTCCTACAATGAGCAGTTCTTC.

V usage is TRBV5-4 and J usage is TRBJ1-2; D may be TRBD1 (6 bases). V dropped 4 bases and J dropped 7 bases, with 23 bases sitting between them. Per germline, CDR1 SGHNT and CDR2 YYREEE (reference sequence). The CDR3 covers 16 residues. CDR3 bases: TGTGCCAGCAGCAGGAGTTTTGGCAGGGGATCCACTGGCTACACCTTC. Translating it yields CASSRSFGRGSTGYTF.

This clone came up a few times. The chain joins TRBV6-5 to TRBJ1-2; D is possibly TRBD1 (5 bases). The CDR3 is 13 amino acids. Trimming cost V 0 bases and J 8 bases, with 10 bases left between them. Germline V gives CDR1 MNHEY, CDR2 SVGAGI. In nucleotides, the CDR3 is TGTGCCAGCAGTTACTCAGGGGATGGGGGCTACACCTTC. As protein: CASSYSGDGGYTF.

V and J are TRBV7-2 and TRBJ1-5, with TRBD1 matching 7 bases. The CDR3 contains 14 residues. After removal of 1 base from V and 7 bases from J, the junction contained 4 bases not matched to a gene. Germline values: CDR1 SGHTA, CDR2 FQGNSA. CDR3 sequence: CASSLGQGGQPQHF. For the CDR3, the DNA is TGTGCCAGCAGCTTAGGACAGGGAGGACAGCCCCAGCATTTT.

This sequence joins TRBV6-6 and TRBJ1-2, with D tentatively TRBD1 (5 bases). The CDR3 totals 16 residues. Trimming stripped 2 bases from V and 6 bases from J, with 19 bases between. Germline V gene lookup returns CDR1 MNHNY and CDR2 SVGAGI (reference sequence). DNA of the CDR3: TGTGCCAGCAGTTACCGGGGAGGGCAGGGTGAGGATGGCTACACCTTC. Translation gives CASSYRGGQGEDGYTF.

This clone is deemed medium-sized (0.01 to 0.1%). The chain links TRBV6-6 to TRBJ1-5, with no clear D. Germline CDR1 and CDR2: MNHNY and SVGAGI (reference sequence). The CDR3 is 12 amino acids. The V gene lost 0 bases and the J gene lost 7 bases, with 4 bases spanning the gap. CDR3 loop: CASSYSEQPQHF. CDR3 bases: TGTGCCAGCAGTTACTCCGAACAGCCCCAGCATTTT.

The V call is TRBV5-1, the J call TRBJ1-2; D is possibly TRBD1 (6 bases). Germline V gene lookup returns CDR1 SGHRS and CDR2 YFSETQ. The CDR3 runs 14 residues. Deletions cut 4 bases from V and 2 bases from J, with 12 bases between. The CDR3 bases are TGCGCCAGCAGCCTCGGGACATCGAACTATGGCTACACCTTC. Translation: CASSLGTSNYGYTF.

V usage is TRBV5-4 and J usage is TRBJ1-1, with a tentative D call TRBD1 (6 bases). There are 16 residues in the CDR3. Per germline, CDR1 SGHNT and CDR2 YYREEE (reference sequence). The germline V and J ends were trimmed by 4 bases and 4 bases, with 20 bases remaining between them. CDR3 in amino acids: CASSPYPTGSGTEAFF. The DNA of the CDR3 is TGTGCCAGCAGCCCCTATCCAACAGGGTCGGGCACTGAAGCTTTCTTT.

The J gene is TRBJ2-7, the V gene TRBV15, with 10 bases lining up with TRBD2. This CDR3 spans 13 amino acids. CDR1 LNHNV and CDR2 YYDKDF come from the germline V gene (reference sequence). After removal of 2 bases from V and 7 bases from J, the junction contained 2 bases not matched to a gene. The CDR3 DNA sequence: TGTGCCACCAGCAGACTAGCGGGAGAAGAGCAGTACTTC. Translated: CATSRLAGEEQYF.

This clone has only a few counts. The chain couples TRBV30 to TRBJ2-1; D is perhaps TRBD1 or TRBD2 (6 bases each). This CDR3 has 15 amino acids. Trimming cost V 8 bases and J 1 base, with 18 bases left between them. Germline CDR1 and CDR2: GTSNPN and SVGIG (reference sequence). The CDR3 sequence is CAGWGAAESYNEQFF. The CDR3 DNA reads TGTGCCGGTTGGGGGGCCGCGGAGTCCTACAATGAGCAGTTCTTC.

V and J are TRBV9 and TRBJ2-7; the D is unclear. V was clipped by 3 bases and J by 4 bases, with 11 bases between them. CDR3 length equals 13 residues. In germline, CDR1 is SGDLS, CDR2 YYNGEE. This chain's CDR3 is CASSAAPWYEQYF. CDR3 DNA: TGTGCCAGCAGCGCGGCCCCGTGGTACGAGCAGTACTTC.

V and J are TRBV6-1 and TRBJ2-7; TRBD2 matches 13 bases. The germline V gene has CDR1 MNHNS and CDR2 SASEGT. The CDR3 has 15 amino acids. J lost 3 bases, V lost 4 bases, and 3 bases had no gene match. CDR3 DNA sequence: TGTGCCAGCAGTGCCGGACTAGCGGGAGACTACGAGCAGTACTTC. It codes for CASSAGLAGDYEQYF.

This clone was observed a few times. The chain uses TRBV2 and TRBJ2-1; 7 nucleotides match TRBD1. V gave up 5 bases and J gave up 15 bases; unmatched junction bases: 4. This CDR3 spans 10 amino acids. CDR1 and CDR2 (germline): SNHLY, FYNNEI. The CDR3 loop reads CASSSRGPFF. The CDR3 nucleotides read TGTGCCAGCAGTTCAAGGGGGCCGTTCTTC.

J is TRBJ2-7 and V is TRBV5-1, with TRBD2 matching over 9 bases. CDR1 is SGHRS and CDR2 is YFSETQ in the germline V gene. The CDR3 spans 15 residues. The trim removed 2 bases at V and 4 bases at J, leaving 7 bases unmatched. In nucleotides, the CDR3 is TGCGCCAGCAGCTTCCAAGGTAGCGGGAGTTACGAGCAGTACTTC. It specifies CASSFQGSGSYEQYF.

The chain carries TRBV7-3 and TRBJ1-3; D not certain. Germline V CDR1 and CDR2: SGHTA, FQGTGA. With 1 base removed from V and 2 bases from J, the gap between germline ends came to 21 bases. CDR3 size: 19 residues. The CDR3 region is CASSLIGIGQSLPGNTIYF. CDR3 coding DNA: TGTGCCAGCAGCTTAATCGGCATAGGCCAAAGTCTTCCTGGAAACACCATATATTTT.

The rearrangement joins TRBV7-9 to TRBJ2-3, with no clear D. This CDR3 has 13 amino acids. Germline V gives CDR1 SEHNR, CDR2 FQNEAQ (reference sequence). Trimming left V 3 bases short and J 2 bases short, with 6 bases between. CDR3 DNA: TGTGCCAGCAGCTTGGGTCACACAGATACGCAGTATTTT. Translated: CASSLGHTDTQYF.

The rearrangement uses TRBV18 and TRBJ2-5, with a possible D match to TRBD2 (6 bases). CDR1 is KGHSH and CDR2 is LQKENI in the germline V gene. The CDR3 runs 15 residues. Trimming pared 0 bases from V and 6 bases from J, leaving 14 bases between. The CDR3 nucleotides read TGTGCCAGCTCACCACCGGAGGGTGGAATAAAGACCCAGTACTTC. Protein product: CASSPPEGGIKTQYF.

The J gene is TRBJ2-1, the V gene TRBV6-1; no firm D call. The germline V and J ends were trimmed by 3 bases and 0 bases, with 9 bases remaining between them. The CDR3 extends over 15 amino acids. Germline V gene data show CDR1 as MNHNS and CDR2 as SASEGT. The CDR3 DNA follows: TGTGCCAGCAGTGACGACGGGCACTCCTACAATGAGCAGTTCTTC. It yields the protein CASSDDGHSYNEQFF.

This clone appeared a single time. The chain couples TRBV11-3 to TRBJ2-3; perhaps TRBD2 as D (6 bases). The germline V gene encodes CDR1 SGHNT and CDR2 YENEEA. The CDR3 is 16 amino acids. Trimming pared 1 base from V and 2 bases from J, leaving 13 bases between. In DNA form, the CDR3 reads TGTGCCAGCAGCTTAGGATCCGGGGGAAACACAGATACGCAGTATTTT. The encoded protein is CASSLGSGGNTDTQYF.

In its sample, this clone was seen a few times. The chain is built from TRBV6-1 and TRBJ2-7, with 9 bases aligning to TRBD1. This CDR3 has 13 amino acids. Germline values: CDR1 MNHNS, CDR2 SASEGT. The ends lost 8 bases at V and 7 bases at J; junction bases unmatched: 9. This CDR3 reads CASRQGGGWEQYF. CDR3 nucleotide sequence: TGTGCCAGCCGACAGGGGGGAGGATGGGAGCAGTACTTC.

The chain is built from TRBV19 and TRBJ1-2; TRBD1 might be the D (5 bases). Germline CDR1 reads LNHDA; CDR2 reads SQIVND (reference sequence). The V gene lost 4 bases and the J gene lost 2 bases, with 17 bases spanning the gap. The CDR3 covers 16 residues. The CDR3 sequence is CASSSSGTHENYGYTF. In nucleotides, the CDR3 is TGTGCCAGTAGTAGTTCCGGGACGCACGAAAACTATGGCTACACCTTC.

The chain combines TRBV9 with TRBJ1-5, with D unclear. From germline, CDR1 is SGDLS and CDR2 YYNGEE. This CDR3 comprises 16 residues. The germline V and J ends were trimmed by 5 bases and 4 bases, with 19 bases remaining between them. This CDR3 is CASRQARRTENQPQHF. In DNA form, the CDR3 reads TGTGCCAGCAGGCAAGCCCGCCGGACCGAGAATCAGCCCCAGCATTTT.

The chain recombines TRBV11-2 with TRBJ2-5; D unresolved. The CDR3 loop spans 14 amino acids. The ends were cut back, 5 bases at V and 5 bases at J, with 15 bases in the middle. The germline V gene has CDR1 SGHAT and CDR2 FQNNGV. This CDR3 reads CASSPLISPETQYF. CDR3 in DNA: TGTGCCAGCAGCCCCCTGATAAGTCCGGAGACCCAGTACTTC. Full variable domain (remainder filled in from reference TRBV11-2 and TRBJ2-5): EAGVAQSPRYKIIEKRQSVAFWCNPISGHATLYWYQQILGQGPKLLIQFQNNGVVDDSQLPKDRFSAERLKGVDSTLKIQPAKLEDSAVYLCASSPLISPETQYFGPGTRLLVL.

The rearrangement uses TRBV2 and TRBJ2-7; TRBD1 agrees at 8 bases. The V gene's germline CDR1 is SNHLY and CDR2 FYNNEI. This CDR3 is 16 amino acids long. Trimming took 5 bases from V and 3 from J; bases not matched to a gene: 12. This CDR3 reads CASSHNQGQAFYEQYF. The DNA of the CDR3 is TGTGCCAGCAGTCACAATCAGGGACAGGCGTTCTACGAGCAGTACTTC.

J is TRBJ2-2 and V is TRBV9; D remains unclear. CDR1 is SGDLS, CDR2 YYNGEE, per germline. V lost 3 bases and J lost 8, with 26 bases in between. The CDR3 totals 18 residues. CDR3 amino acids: CASSAQISGPMFTGELFF. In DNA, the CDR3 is TGTGCCAGCAGCGCCCAGATCTCCGGCCCGATGTTTACTGGGGAGCTGTTTTTT.